This T cell receptor (beta chain) was retrieved from a study of shared clonotypes between healthy human individuals. Regarding the study as a whole: Some naive CD4 clonotypes, about 5%, turned up in common across a handful of donors.

Naive CD8 cells, CD45RO-negative and positively selected for CCR7, excluded terminally differentiated effector memory CD45RA+ cells. Healthy HIV-negative adults with no recent acute infections or vaccinations were recruited as donors. The donors were all Caucasian adults (living in Nashville, Tennessee). A note on this clone: Its antigen is unknown.

Trimming took 2 bases from V and 5 from J, leaving 30 bases between them. CDR3 length: 20 residues. CDR1 is KGHSH and CDR2 is LQKENI in the germline V gene. Original methodology: ImmunoSEQ output held junction-only sequences without quality scores, so filtering differed. Libraries were prepared by immunoSEQ multiplex PCR; TCRdb keeps only in-frame clonotypes and omits some of them. Clonal size and the V and J genes are those of that table, whereas D and trimming came from the DNA. The sample holds some 1,900,000 clones, about 95% seen once. This rearrangement joins TRBV18 to TRBJ1-2; weak D call: TRBD1 (5 bases). The sequencing sample was made of naive CD8+ T cells sorted from blood. This receptor was obtained from a man between 18 and 29 years old in good health. The CDR3 region has the DNA TGTGCCAGCTCACCAGTAGACGGAGGGGATATAGACTCCAGCCCTTATGGCTACACCTTC. It encodes CASSPVDGGDIDSSPYGYTF.